A single sample gave rise to the 24 T cell receptor beta chains below, sequenced in a study of CD8 T cells in Susac syndrome (dated by TCRdb to the late 2010s). The receptor library was made with the immunoSEQ multiplex PCR assay. RNA was extracted with the RNeasy kit and roughly 0.45 to 1 ug was reverse transcribed using random hexamers. TCRdb reanalyzed the raw reads on its own, using fastp at Q25 for trimming and MiXCR for clone calling, and kept in-frame beta chains. Rows are unified per CDR3 protein, each entry keeping the most common DNA and genes. The sample table lists some 160,000 distinct CDR3 sequences, 90% to 95% of them with a count of one. The top ten clonotypes cover around 0.079% of the sample. Sequencing used CD4+ T cells from PBMCs. These receptors were taken from a human donor in good health.

The chain links TRBV11-1 to TRBJ1-1, with TRBD1 matching over 10 bases. V shed 5 bases and J 8 bases; nucleotides not matched to a gene: 8. The CDR3 is made up of 14 amino acids. CDR1 is SGHAT, CDR2 FQDESV, per germline (reference sequence). The CDR3 reads CASSPPWGQGEAFF. The CDR3 bases are TGTGCCAGCAGCCCGCCTTGGGGACAGGGGGAAGCTTTCTTT.

The chain couples TRBV9 to TRBJ2-4, with 8 bases identical to TRBD1. This CDR3 is 13 amino acids long. Looked up from germline, CDR1 is SGDLS and CDR2 is YYNGEE. After removal of 3 bases from V and 10 bases from J, the junction contained 6 bases not matched to a gene. CDR3 in DNA: TGTGCCAGCAGCGGTGACAGGGGAGGAATTCAGTACTTC. Residues: CASSGDRGGIQYF.

V gene TRBV7-2 combines with J gene TRBJ1-5; D remains ambiguous. The CDR3 consists of 12 residues. Germline CDR1 SGHTA, CDR2 FQGNSA. V dropped 5 bases and J dropped 3 bases, with 5 bases sitting between them. The DNA for the CDR3 is TGTGCCAGCAGCGCCGTCAATCAGCCCCAGCATTTT. Protein product: CASSAVNQPQHF.

This sequence joins TRBV7-2 and TRBJ1-6; possible D gene TRBD1, 6 bases. V was trimmed by 5 bases and J by 5 bases, leaving 10 bases between them. Germline V lookup: CDR1 SGHTA, CDR2 FQGNSA. The CDR3 consists of 14 residues. CDR3 sequence: CASSPDRDNSPLHF. The CDR3, as DNA: TGTGCCAGCAGCCCGGACAGAGATAATTCACCCCTCCACTTT.

The J gene is TRBJ2-5, the V gene TRBV6-2 or TRBV6-3; no definite D call. The length of the CDR3 is 15 residues. Germline loops: CDR1 MNHEY, CDR2 SVGEGT. Trimming removed 6 bases from V and 1 base from J, with 15 bases in between. CDR3 sequence (DNA): TGTGCCAGCAGCCTAAGGAGCAGGACCCAAGAGACCCAGTACTTC. This sequence encodes CASSLRSRTQETQYF.

The rearrangement links TRBV27 to TRBJ1-2; D unclear. CDR3 length equals 12 residues. Germline assignment: CDR1 MNHEY and CDR2 SMNVEV (reference sequence). Trimming took off 4 bases at V and 4 bases at J, with 7 bases between the two ends. CDR3: CASSSSGYGYTF. As DNA, the CDR3 is TGTGCCAGCAGTTCAAGTGGCTATGGCTACACCTTC.

The sample holds one count of this clonotype. This chain joins TRBV20-1 and TRBJ2-5; D is unresolved. The V and J ends lost 1 base and 3 bases respectively, with 9 bases between them. This CDR3 has 13 amino acids. Germline V lookup: CDR1 DFQATT, CDR2 SNEGSKA (reference sequence). The CDR3 sequence is CSARADQKETQYF. DNA of the CDR3: TGCAGTGCTAGAGCCGACCAGAAAGAGACCCAGTACTTC.

The chain has TRBV25-1 and TRBJ2-2; 11 bases are shared with TRBD2. There are 19 residues in the CDR3. Germline assignment: CDR1 MGHDK and CDR2 SYGVNS. The J segment lost 0 bases and the V segment lost 1 base, leaving 7 bases of the junction unmatched. CDR3 in DNA: TGTGCCAGCAGTGAATGGTGGGGGACTAGCGGTCCGAACACCGGGGAGCTGTTTTTT. Encoded protein: CASSEWWGTSGPNTGELFF. The full variable domain, with the rest looked up from reference TRBV25-1 and TRBJ2-2, is EADIYQTPRYLVIGTGKKITLECSQTMGHDKMYWYQQDPGMELHLIHYSYGVNSTEKGDLSSESTVSRIRTEHFPLTLESARPSHTSQYLCASSEWWGTSGPNTGELFFGEGSRLTVL.

This clonotype was observed a few times. The chain couples TRBV6-2 or TRBV6-3 to TRBJ1-1, with D perhaps TRBD1 (6 bases). Trimming removed 2 bases at V and 4 bases at J, with 14 bases between. The CDR3 is 15 amino acids. Germline-derived CDR1 and CDR2 are MNHEY and SVGEGT. CDR3 amino acids: CASSYRARGGTEAFF. The CDR3 coding sequence is TGTGCCAGCAGTTACCGCGCCAGGGGTGGCACTGAAGCTTTCTTT.

This clonotype was found once. The chain is built from TRBV3-1 and TRBJ2-2; the D is unclear. Deletions cut 0 bases from V and 5 bases from J, with 10 bases between. CDR1 is LGHDT, CDR2 YNNKEL, per germline (reference sequence). The CDR3 spans 15 residues. The CDR3 is CASSQDHMVTGELFF. In nucleotides, the CDR3 is TGTGCCAGCAGCCAAGATCACATGGTTACCGGGGAGCTGTTTTTT. Full variable domain (remainder filled in from reference TRBV3-1 and TRBJ2-2): DTAVSQTPKYLVTQMGNDKSIKCEQNLGHDTMYWYKQDSKKFLKIMFSYNNKELIINETVPNRFSPKSPDKAHLNLHINSLELGDSAVYFCASSQDHMVTGELFFGEGSRLTVL.

This chain connects TRBV27 to TRBJ2-7; 7 bases are shared with TRBD2. This CDR3 spans 15 amino acids. With 3 bases clipped from V and 1 base from J, the junction kept 6 bases outside the gene matches. The germline V gene has CDR1 MNHEY and CDR2 SMNVEV (reference sequence). The CDR3 loop is CASSFSQGGSYEQYF. The CDR3 DNA reads as TGTGCCAGCAGTTTCAGTCAGGGAGGGTCCTACGAGCAGTACTTC.

A single count supports this clonotype. The chain couples TRBV12-3 or TRBV12-4 to TRBJ2-2, with 10 bases matching TRBD1. With V trimmed by 7 bases and J by 5 bases, 7 bases remained unmatched. There are 15 residues in the CDR3. The CDR3 nucleotides are TGTGCCAGCACCCCGGGACAGGGGCCGACCGGGGAGCTGTTTTTT. Protein: CASTPGQGPTGELFF.

The gene calls are TRBV30 and TRBJ1-1; D unresolved. V dropped 4 bases and J dropped 3 bases, with 12 bases sitting between them. Germline V gene data show CDR1 as GTSNPN and CDR2 as SVGIG (reference sequence). The CDR3 has 13 residues. This CDR3 is CAWTLGLDTEAFF. In DNA form, the CDR3 reads TGTGCCTGGACCCTTGGATTGGACACTGAAGCTTTCTTT.

A note on this clonotype: A read error may account for a junction end that differs from germline. J is TRBJ2-5 and V is TRBV2; 8 nucleotides line up with TRBD2. The CDR3 has 12 amino acids. Germline CDR1 and CDR2: SNHLY and FYNNEI. The CDR3 sequence: CASSENQGTSHF. The CDR3 DNA sequence: TGTGCCAGCAGTGAAAATCAAGGGACTAGTCACTTC.

This chain links TRBV29-1 with TRBJ2-7, with D possibly matching TRBD1 (7 bases). Trimming removed 8 bases at V and 4 bases at J, with 18 bases between. Germline V lookup: CDR1 SQVTM, CDR2 ANQGSEA. This CDR3 spans 13 amino acids. CDR3 loop: CSFRGQRVYEQYF. In DNA, the CDR3 is TGCAGCTTTAGGGGGCAGCGGGTGTACGAGCAGTACTTC.

This chain joins TRBV10-2 and TRBJ2-5; a weak D match, TRBD2 (5 bases). The CDR3 loop spans 12 amino acids. Germline CDR1 WSHSY, CDR2 SAAADI. V shed 9 bases and J shed 1 base, with 9 bases lying between them. The CDR3 DNA reads as TGCGCCAGTCGGGATATCCAAGAGACCCAGTACTTC. Its protein is CASRDIQETQYF.

The rearrangement uses TRBV19 and TRBJ2-1; D may be TRBD1 (6 bases). Germline V gives CDR1 LNHDA, CDR2 SQIVND (reference sequence). Trimming left V 8 bases short and J 3 bases short, with 14 bases between. This CDR3 region has 14 residues. CDR3 bases: TGTGCCAGTTCCACAGGGATTTTCTACAATGAGCAGTTCTTC. It is translated as CASSTGIFYNEQFF.

This chain connects TRBV27 to TRBJ2-1, with a tentative D call TRBD2 (6 bases). Trimming cost V 3 bases and J 0 bases, with 12 bases left between them. The CDR3 runs to 16 residues. Germline CDR1 MNHEY, CDR2 SMNVEV (reference sequence). CDR3 sequence reads: CASSLLPGDSYNEQFF. CDR3 nucleotide sequence: TGTGCCAGCAGTTTGTTGCCGGGGGACTCCTACAATGAGCAGTTCTTC.

This clonotype was recorded only once. This chain connects TRBV12-3 or TRBV12-4 to TRBJ1-4; 9 bases are shared with TRBD1. This CDR3 is built from 14 residues. The ends lost 6 bases at V and 8 bases at J; junction bases unmatched: 7. DNA of the CDR3: TGTGCCAGCAGCCAGGGACAGGGACGGGAAAAACTGTTTTTT. It is translated as CASSQGQGREKLFF.

The count of this clonotype is one. The rearrangement uses TRBV5-6 and TRBJ2-2; D possibly corresponds to TRBD2 (6 bases). Germline CDR1 reads SGHDT; CDR2 reads YYEEEE. The CDR3 spans 15 residues. V was shortened by 4 bases and J by 2 bases, with 12 bases between the two germline ends. CDR3 bases: TGTGCCAGCAGCGGCCGGGACTTTAACACCGGGGAGCTGTTTTTT. It specifies CASSGRDFNTGELFF.

The gene calls are TRBV7-6 and TRBJ2-7; D is unresolved. Trimming removed 5 bases at V and 4 bases at J, with 18 bases between. The CDR3 consists of 15 residues. The V gene's germline CDR1 is SGHVS and CDR2 FNYEAQ. The CDR3 loop is CASSQGPVGRYEQYF. For the CDR3, the DNA is TGTGCCAGCAGCCAAGGACCCGTCGGACGATACGAGCAGTACTTC.

The chain employs TRBV7-9 and TRBJ2-7; D unclear. The CDR3 is 16 residues long. Trimming stripped 1 base from V and 1 base from J, with 14 bases between. Germline CDR1 is SEHNR and CDR2 is FQNEAQ (reference sequence). The CDR3 region is CASSLGGRLASYEQYF. The CDR3, as DNA: TGTGCCAGCAGCTTAGGTGGCAGATTGGCTTCCTACGAGCAGTACTTC.

The DNA for the CDR3 is TGTGCCAGCAGCAAAGACGGGCCAGCGAGCTCCTACGAGCAGTACTTC. This codes for CASSKDGPASSYEQYF. The chain couples TRBV21-1 to TRBJ2-7; TRBD1, the table's D call, lacks a check against the DNA. TRBV21-1 is designated a pseudogene. The CDR3 contains 16 residues.

The chain couples TRBV4-1 to TRBJ2-7, with D possibly being TRBD1 or TRBD2 (5 bases each). CDR3 length: 16 amino acids. Per germline, CDR1 MGHRA and CDR2 YSYEKL. The V and J ends lost 4 bases and 3 bases respectively, with 19 bases between them. The CDR3 spells CASSRDPGPGGYEQYF. Written as DNA, the CDR3 is TGCGCCAGCAGCCGAGACCCCGGTCCTGGGGGCTACGAGCAGTACTTC.